This TCR beta chain derives from a study of T cell repertoires in cytomegalovirus infection. The study, taken as a whole, reports: The study identified carriers of CMV plus the relevant HLA from cumulative public TCR beta family frequency.

CDR3 size: 18 residues. Germline V gene data show CDR1 as SGHVS and CDR2 as FQNEAQ. V gave up 6 bases and J gave up 2 bases; unmatched junction bases: 15. For this clonotype: Its antigen is not known.

MiXCR was run by TCRdb on the reads, yielding one entry per CDR3 protein. Of some 700,000 distinct CDR3 sequences in the sample, around a third were seen once. The input for sequencing was cultured PBMCs, taken from culture after CMV antigen stimulation. This receptor was identified in a human donor in good health (CMV status not recorded). Some clones in this sample may be carry-over from other donors' samples. The chain is built from TRBV7-8 and TRBJ2-1; 8 nucleotides line up with TRBD1. CDR3 coding DNA: TGTGCCAGCAGTATTAAGCGGTATCCGGACAGGGCCTACAATGAGCAGTTCTTC. The encoded protein is CASSIKRYPDRAYNEQFF.